The clone carrying this T cell receptor beta chain has only one observation. Its antigen remains unidentified. The data belong to a study of cytomegalovirus exposure and HLA in healthy donors. Study-wide results and caveats: Previously analyzed data showed that most TCR beta V segments were productive at a frequency of about 90% or about 30%.

Germline values: CDR1 LNHDA, CDR2 SQIVND (reference sequence). The ends lost 5 bases at V and 3 bases at J; junction bases unmatched: 9. CDR3 length: 15 amino acids. The primer mix had 60 Vbeta and 13 Jbeta primers. The assay was immunoSEQ multiplex PCR, and TCRdb's table has in-frame clones only and misses some. The sample has fewer than 250,000 clones, 60% to 80% seen once. This TCR derives from a male donor in good health and CMV-seronegative. The V call is TRBV19, the J call TRBJ2-7; 8 bases map to TRBD1. Sequenced material: PBMCs. CDR3 in DNA: TGTGCCAGTAGTGACCAGGGGGCGCGTATCTACGAGCAGTACTTC. Encoded protein: CASSDQGARIYEQYF.